This T cell receptor beta chain appears in the sequencing data of a study of Ad26.COV2.S vaccination and SARS-CoV-2 variants. Trimming removed 6 bases from V and 4 bases from J; junction bases left unmatched: 3. The CDR3 loop spans 13 amino acids. Germline loops: CDR1 MDHEN, CDR2 SYDVKM. Using immunoSEQ multiplex PCR, the repertoire was profiled, and TCRdb retains in-frame clones only, with some absent. The sample yields 250,000 or so clones, around nine tenths seen once. Findings and caveats of the study: The TCR breadth and depth analyses may have understated or missed part of the total T cell responses. A substantial breadth of spike-specific CD8+ and CD4+ T cell responses after vaccination has been reported.

About this clone: Its antigen is as yet unknown.

Regarding treatment: about 20 received Ad26.COV2.S at low or high dose, single or two shots; about 5 received placebo; per-sample allocation not given. Sampling occurred on day 63 after the first vaccine or placebo injection. Spike of the Wuhan-strain SARS-CoV-2 was expressed by an Ad26 vector, which formed the vaccine. The sequence came from a person between 18 and 65 years old who received the Ad26.COV2.S COVID-19 vaccine or a placebo. This rearrangement joins TRBV28 to TRBJ1-5, with 7 bases fitting TRBD1. The sample consisted of peripheral blood, taken in a trial of Ad26.COV2.S vaccine versus placebo. The CDR3 loop is CASRTGNNQPQHF. In nucleotides, the CDR3 is TGTGCCAGCAGGACAGGGAATAATCAGCCCCAGCATTTT.